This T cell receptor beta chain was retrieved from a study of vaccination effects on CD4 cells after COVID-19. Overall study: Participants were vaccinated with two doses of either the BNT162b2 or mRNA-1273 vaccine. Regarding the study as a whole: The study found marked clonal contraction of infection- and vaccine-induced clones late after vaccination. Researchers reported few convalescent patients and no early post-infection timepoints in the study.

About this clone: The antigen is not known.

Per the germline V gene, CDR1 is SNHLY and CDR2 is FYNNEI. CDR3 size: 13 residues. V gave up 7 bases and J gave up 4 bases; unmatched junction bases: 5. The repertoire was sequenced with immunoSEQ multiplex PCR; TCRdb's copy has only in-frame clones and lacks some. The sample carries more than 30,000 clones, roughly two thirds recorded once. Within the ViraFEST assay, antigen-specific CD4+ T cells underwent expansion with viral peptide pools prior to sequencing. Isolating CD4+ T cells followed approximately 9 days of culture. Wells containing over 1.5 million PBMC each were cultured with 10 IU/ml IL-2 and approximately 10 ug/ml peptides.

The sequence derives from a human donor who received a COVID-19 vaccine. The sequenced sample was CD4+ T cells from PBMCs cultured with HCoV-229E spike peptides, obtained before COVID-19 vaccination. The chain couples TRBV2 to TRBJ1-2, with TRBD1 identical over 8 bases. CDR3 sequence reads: CASTGQGGYGYTF. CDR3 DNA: TGTGCCAGCACCGGACAGGGTGGCTATGGCTACACCTTC.